Listed below are T cell receptor beta chains from one sample, sequenced in a study of T cell changes during pregnancy in multiple sclerosis. The repertoire was sequenced with immunoSEQ multiplex PCR; TCRdb's copy has only in-frame clones and lacks some. In the table there are some 21,000 clones, just under 85% of which are singletons. Sequencing was performed on CD8+ T cells from peripheral blood mononuclear cells, taken in the first trimester of pregnancy. These receptors were obtained from a female donor in good health, enrolled as a control in a pregnancy study. Each CDR3 is given with its conserved first and last residue. A D gene is named only where the DNA matches it firmly. Clone size, where shown, is once, few, many, or a class for clones that have expanded.

.	.	TRBV5-4	TRBJ2-7	TGTGCCAGCAGCTTGGGTGACGGAGGGGTCTACGAGCAGTACTTC	CASSLGDGGVYEQYF
.	.	TRBV7-8	TRBJ1-5	TGTGCCAGCAGCCCTGAGGGGGGGTTTACATATCAGCCCCAGCATTTT	CASSPEGGFTYQPQHF
TRBD1	few	TRBV6-1	TRBJ1-1	TGTGCCAGCAGTGAAGCGGACAGGTATACTGAAGCTTTCTTT	CASSEADRYTEAFF
.	.	TRBV9	TRBJ1-4	TGTGCCAGCAGTCTGGGGGGTAATGAAAAACTGTTTTTT	CASSLGGNEKLFF
TRBD1	few	TRBV9	TRBJ1-1	TGTGCCAGCAGCCATAGGGGGCCAAACACTGAAGCTTTCTTT	CASSHRGPNTEAFF
.	.	TRBV9	TRBJ2-6	TGTGCCAGCAGCGCATACAAACGCTCTGGGGCCAACGTCCTGACTTTC	CASSAYKRSGANVLTF
.	.	TRBV27	TRBJ2-1	TGTGCCAGCGGTTGGGCTTATCGGAATGAGCAGTTCTTC	CASGWAYRNEQFF
TRBD1	.	TRBV9	TRBJ2-4	TGTGCCAGCAGCGTAGCGCGGGACAGGGAATCAAACATTCAGTACTTC	CASSVARDRESNIQYF
.	once	TRBV5-4	TRBJ2-1	TGTGCCAGCAGCTCCTTTAGCGGAGATGAGCAGTTCTTC	CASSSFSGDEQFF
TRBD1	.	TRBV7-9	TRBJ2-1	TGTGCCAGCAGCCCCGGGACAGAGGAGCAGTTCTTC	CASSPGTEEQFF
.	.	TRBV6-5	TRBJ1-1	TGTGCCAGCAGTTACGACCTGGACAGCTTAGAAGCTTTCTTT	CASSYDLDSLEAFF
TRBD1	once	TRBV7-9	TRBJ2-5	TGTGCCAGCAGCCCCAGGGGGCAAGAGACCCAGTACTTC	CASSPRGQETQYF
.	.	TRBV5-1	TRBJ2-7	TGCGCCAGCAGCTTGGAGCCAGGTAGCGAGCAGTACTTC	CASSLEPGSEQYF
TRBD2	.	TRBV6-1	TRBJ2-1	TGTGCCAGCAGTGAGGCTAGCGGGACTTACAATGAGCAGTTCTTC	CASSEASGTYNEQFF
TRBD2	.	TRBV9	TRBJ2-1	TGTGCCAGCAGCGAAACTAGCGGACCCTACAATGAGCAGTTCTTC	CASSETSGPYNEQFF
.	.	TRBV5-6	TRBJ1-2	TGTGCCAGCAGCTTGCTTTTGCGTAACTATGGCTACACCTTC	CASSLLLRNYGYTF
.	once	TRBV27	TRBJ1-3	TGTGCCAGCAGTTTATCGGGCAGCTCTGGAAACACCATATATTTT	CASSLSGSSGNTIYF
.	once	TRBV6-5	TRBJ2-6	TGTGCCAGCAGTTCGGTCTCTGGGGCCAACGTCCTGACTTTC	CASSSVSGANVLTF
.	.	TRBV6-5	TRBJ2-3	TGTGCCAGCAGTTACGGGCAGGGCTATCCAGATACGCAGTATTTT	CASSYGQGYPDTQYF
.	.	TRBV19	TRBJ1-1	TGTGCCAGTAGGAAGGGTGGGACAACTGAAGCTTTCTTT	CASRKGGTTEAFF
TRBD1	few	TRBV27	TRBJ2-7	TGTGCCACTTGTCCGGGACAGGGTAGTTCCGAGCAGTACTTC	CATCPGQGSSEQYF
TRBD2	.	TRBV5-6	TRBJ2-1	TGTGCCAGCAGCCTGGGAGGGAATGAGCAGTTCTTC	CASSLGGNEQFF
.	.	TRBV11-2	TRBJ2-7	TGTGCCAGCAGCTTAGATCGTAGGAGAAGTTCCTACGAGCAGTACTTC	CASSLDRRRSSYEQYF
.	many	TRBV10-3	TRBJ1-1	TGTGCCATCAGTGAGTGGCAGGGGAGGGACACTGAAGCTTTCTTT	CAISEWQGRDTEAFF